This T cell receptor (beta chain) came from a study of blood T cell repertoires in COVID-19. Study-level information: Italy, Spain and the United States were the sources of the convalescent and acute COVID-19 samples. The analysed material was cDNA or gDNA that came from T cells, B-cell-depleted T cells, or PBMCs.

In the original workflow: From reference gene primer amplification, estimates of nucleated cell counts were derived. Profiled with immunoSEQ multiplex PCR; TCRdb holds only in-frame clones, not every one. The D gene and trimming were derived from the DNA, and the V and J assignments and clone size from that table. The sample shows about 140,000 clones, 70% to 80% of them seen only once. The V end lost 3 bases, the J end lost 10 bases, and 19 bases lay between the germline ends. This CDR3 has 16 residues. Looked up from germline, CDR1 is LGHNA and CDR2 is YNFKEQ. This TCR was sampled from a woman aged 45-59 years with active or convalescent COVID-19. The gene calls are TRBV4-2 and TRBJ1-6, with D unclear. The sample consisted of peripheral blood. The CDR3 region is CASSQAGTQEGSPLHF. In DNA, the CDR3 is TGTGCCAGCAGCCAGGCCGGAACTCAGGAAGGATCACCCCTCCACTTT.